This is a list of T cell receptor beta chains from one sample in a study of T cells in Graves' hyperthyroidism and ophthalmopathy. TCRdb called the multiplex PCR reads again in MiXCR, with one record for every CDR3 protein. The table has around 350,000 distinct CDR3 sequences, about 18% seen once. Sequenced: blood. The receptor source for this set is a woman between 25 and 40 years old with Graves' hyperthyroidism that later progressed to Graves' ophthalmopathy. The CDR3 runs from the conserved cysteine through the conserved F or W. Fields, in order: D gene, V gene, J gene, clone size, CDR3 protein, CDR3 DNA. A D gene is named only where the DNA matches it firmly. Part of the rows lack a size; the others show once, few, many or a class for expanded clones.

>-|TRBV2|TRBJ2-5|once
CASSKSSGLSQTQYF
TGTGCCAGCAGTAAGAGCTCGGGGCTGTCACAGACCCAGTACTTC
>-|TRBV3-1|TRBJ1-2|-
CASSQAGDYGYTF
TGTGCCAGCAGCCAAGCAGGGGACTATGGCTACACCTTC
>TRBD2|TRBV2|TRBJ2-2|many
CASRNPLAGGVGELFF
TGTGCCAGCAGGAACCCCCTAGCGGGGGGTGTCGGGGAGCTGTTTTTT
>-|TRBV29-1|TRBJ2-2|-
CSVFAYAGELFF
TGCAGCGTTTTCGCTTACGCCGGGGAGCTGTTTTTT
>-|TRBV19|TRBJ2-3|-
CASRYKGGVSTQYF
TGTGCCAGTCGATACAAAGGAGGGGTCAGTACGCAGTATTTT
>-|TRBV19|TRBJ2-1|many
CASKGSEGGKSSYNEQFF
TGTGCCAGTAAGGGAAGTGAGGGCGGAAAGAGCTCCTACAATGAGCAGTTCTTC
>TRBD1|TRBV13|TRBJ2-7|-
CASSFVTGPGYEQYF
TGTGCCAGCAGCTTTGTGACAGGGCCAGGTTACGAGCAGTACTTC
>TRBD2|TRBV11-2|TRBJ2-1|-
CASHGRAGFEQFF
TGTGCCAGCCACGGGAGGGCCGGTTTTGAGCAGTTCTTC
>-|TRBV7-9|TRBJ2-7|-
CASSLAGMGNEQYF
TGTGCCAGCAGCTTAGCTGGAATGGGCAACGAGCAGTACTTC
>-|TRBV3-1|TRBJ1-2|many
CASSQFSDRIYGYTF
TGTGCCAGCAGCCAATTTAGTGACAGAATCTATGGCTACACCTTC
>-|TRBV20-1|TRBJ2-2|many
CSAADPNTGELFF
TGCAGTGCTGCAGACCCGAACACCGGGGAGCTGTTTTTT
>-|TRBV7-9|TRBJ1-4|few
CASSLVGRRIDEKLFF
TGTGCCAGCAGCTTAGTAGGCAGGAGGATCGATGAAAAACTGTTTTTT
>-|TRBV3-1|TRBJ2-3|many
CASSQEGDHENTDTQYF
TGTGCCAGCAGCCAAGAGGGGGACCACGAAAACACAGATACGCAGTATTTT
>-|TRBV27|TRBJ2-7|many
CASSPSRYEQYF
TGTGCCAGCAGTCCTAGCCGCTACGAGCAGTACTTC
>-|TRBV10-3|TRBJ2-5|many
CATALGPQETQYF
TGTGCCACGGCCTTAGGGCCCCAAGAGACCCAGTACTTC
>TRBD1|TRBV28|TRBJ2-7|-
CASSPKRTGVDEQYF
TGTGCCAGCAGTCCCAAGAGGACAGGGGTGGACGAGCAGTACTTC
>-|TRBV19|TRBJ1-1|once
CVSRTQNTEAFF
TGTGTCAGTAGAACGCAAAACACTGAAGCTTTCTTT